Below, one T cell receptor beta chain is given with its context. The data belong to a study of blood T cell repertoires in COVID-19. Study details: Material from acute and convalescent COVID-19 was sourced from the United States, Italy and Spain. From T cells, B-cell-depleted T cells, or PBMCs came the material, which was cDNA or gDNA.

Authors' methods: Scientists estimated how many nucleated cells there were by amplifying reference gene primers. Clones were read by immunoSEQ multiplex PCR, and TCRdb kept only the in-frame ones, dropping some. That table gives V, J and clone size, and the DNA gave D and trimming. There are around 110,000 clones in the sample; about nine tenths occur only once, and about 1.9% lies in the top ten. The germline V gene encodes CDR1 SGDLS and CDR2 YYNGEE. The CDR3 covers 15 residues. The V and J ends lost 3 bases and 8 bases, in that order; junction bases with no gene match: 9. V usage is TRBV9 and J usage is TRBJ1-4; 8 bases are shared with TRBD1. Material: peripheral blood. The clonotype originates from a human donor with active COVID-19. The donor label of this sample is uncertain. CDR3 DNA: TGTGCCAGCAGCGGGACGGACAGGGCGGGCGAAAAACTGTTTTTT. Translated, it gives CASSGTDRAGEKLFF.